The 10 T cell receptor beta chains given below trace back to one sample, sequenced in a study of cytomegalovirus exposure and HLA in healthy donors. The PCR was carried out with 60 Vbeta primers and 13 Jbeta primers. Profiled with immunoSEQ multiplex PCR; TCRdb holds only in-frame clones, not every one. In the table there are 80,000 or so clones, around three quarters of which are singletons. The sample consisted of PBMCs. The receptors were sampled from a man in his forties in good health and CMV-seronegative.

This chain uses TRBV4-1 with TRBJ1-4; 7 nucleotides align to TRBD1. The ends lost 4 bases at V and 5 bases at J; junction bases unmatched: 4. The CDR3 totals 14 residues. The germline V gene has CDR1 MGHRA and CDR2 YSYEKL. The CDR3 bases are TGCGCCAGCAGCCGGACAGGTGCGAATGAAAAACTGTTTTTT. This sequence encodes CASSRTGANEKLFF.

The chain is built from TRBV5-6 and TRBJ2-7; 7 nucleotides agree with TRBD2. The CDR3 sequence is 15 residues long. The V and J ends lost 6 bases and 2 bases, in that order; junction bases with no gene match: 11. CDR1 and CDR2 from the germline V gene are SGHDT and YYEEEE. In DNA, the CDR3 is TGTGCCAGCACCCCTGGGGGGGGATCAACCTACGAGCAGTACTTC. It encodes CASTPGGGSTYEQYF.

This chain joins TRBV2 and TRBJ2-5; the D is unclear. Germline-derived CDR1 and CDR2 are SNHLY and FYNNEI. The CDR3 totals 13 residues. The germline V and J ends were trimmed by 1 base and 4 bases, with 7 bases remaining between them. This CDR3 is CASSEGAGETQYF. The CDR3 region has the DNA TGTGCCAGCAGTGAAGGAGCAGGAGAGACCCAGTACTTC.

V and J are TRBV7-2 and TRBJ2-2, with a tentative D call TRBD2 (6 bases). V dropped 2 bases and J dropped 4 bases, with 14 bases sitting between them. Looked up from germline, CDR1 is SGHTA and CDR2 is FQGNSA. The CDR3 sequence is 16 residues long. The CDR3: CASSLMGGAGTGELFF. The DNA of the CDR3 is TGTGCCAGCAGCTTAATGGGGGGAGCGGGCACCGGGGAGCTGTTTTTT.

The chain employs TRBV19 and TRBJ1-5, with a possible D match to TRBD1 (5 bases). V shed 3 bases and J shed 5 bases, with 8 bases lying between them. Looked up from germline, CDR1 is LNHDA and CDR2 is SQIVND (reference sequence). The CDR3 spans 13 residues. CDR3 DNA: TGTGCCAGTAGTATGATAGGGGATCAGCCCCAGCATTTT. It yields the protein CASSMIGDQPQHF.

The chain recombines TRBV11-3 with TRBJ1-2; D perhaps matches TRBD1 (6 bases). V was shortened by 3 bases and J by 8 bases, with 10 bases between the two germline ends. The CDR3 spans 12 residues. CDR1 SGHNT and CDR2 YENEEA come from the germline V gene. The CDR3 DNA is TGTGCCAGCAGCTTCCAGGGGCAAGGCTACACCTTC. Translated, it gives CASSFQGQGYTF.

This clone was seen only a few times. The CDR3 sequence: CSVGGTGVLIYEQYF. The CDR3 DNA follows: TGCAGCGTCGGGGGGACAGGGGTCCTAATCTACGAGCAGTACTTC. The chain links TRBV29-1 to TRBJ2-7, with 10 bases lining up with TRBD1. With V trimmed by 6 bases and J by 3 bases, 11 bases remained unmatched. Germline CDR1 reads SQVTM; CDR2 reads ANQGSEA. The CDR3 is 15 amino acids.

The CDR3 DNA reads as TGTGCCAGCAGACAGGACCCAGCATACGGCACTGAAGCTTTCTTT. This encodes CASRQDPAYGTEAFF. The V and J genes are TRBV7-8 and TRBJ1-1, with D perhaps TRBD1 (5 bases). V dropped 6 bases and J dropped 4 bases, with 18 bases sitting between them. CDR3 length equals 15 residues. The germline V gene encodes CDR1 SGHVS and CDR2 FQNEAQ.

The CDR3 coding sequence is TGTGCCAGCAGCTTACTAGCGGGAGTTGGCAATGAGCAGTTCTTC. Encoded protein: CASSLLAGVGNEQFF. J is TRBJ2-1 and V is TRBV7-8; TRBD2 agrees at 10 bases. J lost 6 bases, V lost 2 bases, and 4 bases had no gene match. This CDR3 contains 15 residues. Germline CDR1 is SGHVS and CDR2 is FQNEAQ.

The CDR3 DNA sequence: TGTGCCAGCAGCAGGACAGGGGGTATAGGTGGCTACACCTTC. Translating it yields CASSRTGGIGGYTF. V gene TRBV6-1 combines with J gene TRBJ1-2; 10 bases align to TRBD1. This CDR3 contains 14 residues. In germline, CDR1 is MNHNS, CDR2 SASEGT. Trimming at V came to 6 bases and at J to 7 bases, leaving 8 bases not matched to a gene.